One and the same sample provided the 9 T cell receptor beta chains below, sequenced in a study of T-cell reconstitution after alpha-beta-depleted transplantation in children. It was with unique molecular identifiers that the TCRbeta library was prepared. TCRdb independently ran MiXCR on the PCR reads; one entry per CDR3 protein. In the table there are around 440,000 distinct CDR3 sequences, roughly 17% of which are singletons. This material consisted of PBMCs, mostly from graft donor cells, taken 360 days after TCRalphabeta/CD19-depleted stem cell transplant. The receptors were sampled from a boy younger than two who had a stem cell transplant for Wiskott-Aldrich syndrome, so the T cells may come from the graft donor.

J is TRBJ2-2 and V is TRBV24-1; no clear D. Trimming left V 10 bases short and J 1 base short, with 12 bases between. CDR1 and CDR2 (germline): KGHDR, SFDVKD. The CDR3 totals 14 residues. This CDR3 is CATGGQENTGELFF. The CDR3 DNA is TGTGCCACTGGTGGTCAGGAGAACACCGGGGAGCTGTTTTTT.

The genes are TRBV20-1 and TRBJ2-3; 10 bases align to TRBD2. CDR1 DFQATT and CDR2 SNEGSKA come from the germline V gene (reference sequence). V was pared by 0 bases and J by 10 bases, with 16 bases of the junction left unmatched. This CDR3 contains 17 residues. The CDR3 DNA reads TGCAGTGCTAGAGATATCAAAGCAGCGGGGGGGAGGGTTGCGCAGTATTTT. Protein: CSARDIKAAGGRVAQYF.

Only a few counts were recorded for this clonotype. The rearrangement joins TRBV7-7 to TRBJ2-5; 10 bases map to TRBD2. Germline V gives CDR1 SSHAT, CDR2 FNYEAQ (reference sequence). With 5 bases clipped from V and 5 bases from J, the junction kept 11 bases outside the gene matches. The length of the CDR3 is 16 residues. The CDR3 DNA sequence: TGTGCCAGCAGCCCTGGGGGTAGCGGGGGGTCGGAGACCCAGTACTTC. This sequence encodes CASSPGGSGGSETQYF. Full variable domain (rest looked up from reference TRBV7-7 and TRBJ2-5): GAGVSQSPRYKVTKRGQDVTLRCDPISSHATLYWYQQALGQGPEFLTYFNYEAQPDKSGLPSDRFSAERPEGSISTLTIQRTEQRDSAMYRCASSPGGSGGSETQYFGPGTRLLVL.

This clonotype appeared a few times. V is TRBV5-1 and J is TRBJ2-5; no definite D call. V dropped 1 base and J dropped 4 bases, with 14 bases sitting between them. This CDR3 is built from 15 residues. The germline gives CDR1 SGHRS, CDR2 YFSETQ. The chain's CDR3 is CASSLTYLTRETQYF. CDR3 in DNA: TGCGCCAGCAGCTTGACGTACCTGACGAGAGAGACCCAGTACTTC.

As concerns this clonotype: At one end the junction does not follow the germline gene, possibly because of a read error. The V call is TRBV24-1, the J call TRBJ1-5; no reliable D call. CDR3 length equals 15 residues. Germline lookup yields CDR1 KGHDR and CDR2 SFDVKD. The CDR3 here is CATRDSAYSNQPQHF. The CDR3 nucleotides are TGTGCCACCAGGGATTCGGCGTATAGCAATCAGCCCCAGCATTTT.

This clonotype appeared a few times. J is TRBJ2-5 and V is TRBV6-5; the D gene is possibly TRBD1 (6 bases). The V end lost 3 bases, the J end lost 8 bases, and 16 bases lay between the germline ends. The CDR3 runs to 14 residues. Germline V gene lookup returns CDR1 MNHEY and CDR2 SVGAGI. CDR3 bases: TGTGCCAGCAGTTATGCTGGGGGCCAAGGCACCCAGTACTTC. Protein sequence: CASSYAGGQGTQYF.

This chain connects TRBV2 to TRBJ1-1, with TRBD1 as a possible D gene (6 bases). This CDR3 spans 13 amino acids. V lost 7 bases, J lost 3 bases, and 12 bases lay in between. Germline-derived CDR1 and CDR2 are SNHLY and FYNNEI. As DNA, the CDR3 is TGTGCCAGCACCGCAGAGGGGGACACTGAAGCTTTCTTT. Protein: CASTAEGDTEAFF. The whole variable domain, filled in from reference TRBV2 and TRBJ1-1, reads EPEVTQTPSHQVTQMGQEVILRCVPISNHLYFYWYRQILGQKVEFLVSFYNNEISEKSEIFDDQFSVERPDGSNFTLKIRSTKLEDSAMYFCASTAEGDTEAFFGQGTRLTVV.

In its sample, this clonotype was seen many times. The rearrangement links TRBV14 to TRBJ2-7; the D gene is possibly TRBD1 (6 bases). The CDR3 has 19 residues. V gave up 0 bases and J gave up 3 bases, with 24 bases separating them. Germline V gene sequence: CDR1 SGHDN, CDR2 FVKESK. Here the CDR3 reads CASSQDSEATSGVLYEQYF. CDR3 DNA sequence: TGTGCCAGCAGCCAAGATTCGGAAGCGACCTCAGGGGTGCTCTACGAGCAGTACTTC.

The rearrangement uses TRBV3-1 and TRBJ2-7; D possibly corresponds to TRBD1 (6 bases). CDR3 length: 16 amino acids. Germline V gives CDR1 LGHDT, CDR2 YNNKEL (reference sequence). Trimming removed 4 bases from V and 1 base from J, with 17 bases in between. DNA of the CDR3: TGTGCCAGCAGCCCCGGTGCAGGGGATCGATCCTACGAGCAGTACTTC. It specifies CASSPGAGDRSYEQYF.